The 3 T cell receptor beta chains below all came from one sample that was sequenced in a study of blood T cell repertoires in COVID-19. The data were produced by immunoSEQ multiplex PCR, yet TCRdb's version contains in-frame clones alone and is incomplete. The table lists 280,000 or so clones, roughly 80% of them singletons. The specimen was peripheral blood. These receptors originate from a woman aged 50 to 60 who had recovered from COVID-19.

The chain recombines TRBV27 with TRBJ1-2; maybe TRBD1 (6 bases). This CDR3 is 16 amino acids long. The V gene lost 6 bases and the J gene lost 5 bases, with 22 bases spanning the gap. Germline CDR1 reads MNHEY; CDR2 reads SMNVEV (reference sequence). The CDR3 region is CASRDSGSQGFYGYTF. The CDR3 nucleotides read TGTGCCAGCAGAGATTCGGGGTCCCAGGGGTTTTATGGCTACACCTTC.

The chain carries TRBV19 and TRBJ1-2; D not certain. The CDR3 runs to 13 residues. Germline V gene sequence: CDR1 LNHDA, CDR2 SQIVND (reference sequence). Trimming removed 3 bases from V and 2 bases from J, with 7 bases in between. CDR3: CASSIWRNYGYTF. The CDR3 bases are TGTGCCAGTAGTATTTGGAGGAACTATGGCTACACCTTC.

The gene calls are TRBV7-2 and TRBJ2-1; D is unresolved. This CDR3 spans 14 amino acids. Germline-derived CDR1 and CDR2 are SGHTA and FQGNSA. Between the trimmed V and J ends, which lost 5 bases and 10 bases, there was a span of 18 bases. The DNA of the CDR3 is TGTGCCAGCAGCATGAAGACTCATGCTGGGGAGCAGTTCTTC. Translated, it gives CASSMKTHAGEQFF.